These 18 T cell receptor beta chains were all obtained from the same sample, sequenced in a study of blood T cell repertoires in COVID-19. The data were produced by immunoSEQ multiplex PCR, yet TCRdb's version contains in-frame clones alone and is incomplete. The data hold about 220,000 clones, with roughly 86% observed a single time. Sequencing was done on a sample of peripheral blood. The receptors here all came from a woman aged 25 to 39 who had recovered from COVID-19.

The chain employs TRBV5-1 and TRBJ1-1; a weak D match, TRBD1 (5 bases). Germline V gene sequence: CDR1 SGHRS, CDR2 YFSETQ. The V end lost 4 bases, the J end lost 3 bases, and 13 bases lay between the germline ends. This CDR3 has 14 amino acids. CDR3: CASSISGRDTEAFF. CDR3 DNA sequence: TGCGCCAGCAGCATTTCAGGGAGGGACACTGAAGCTTTCTTT. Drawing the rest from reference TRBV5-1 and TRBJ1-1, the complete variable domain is KAGVTQTPRYLIKTRGQQVTLSCSPISGHRSVSWYQQTPGQGLQFLFEYFSETQRNKGNFPGRFSGRQFSNSRSEMNVSTLELGDSALYLCASSISGRDTEAFFGQGTRLTVV.

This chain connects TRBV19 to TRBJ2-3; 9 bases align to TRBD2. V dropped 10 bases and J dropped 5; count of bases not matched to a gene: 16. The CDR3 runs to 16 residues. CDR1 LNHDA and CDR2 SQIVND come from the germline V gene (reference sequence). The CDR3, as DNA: TGTGCCACCTCCCCCCCCGCGGGGGGGCAGGAAGATACGCAGTATTTT. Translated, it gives CATSPPAGGQEDTQYF.

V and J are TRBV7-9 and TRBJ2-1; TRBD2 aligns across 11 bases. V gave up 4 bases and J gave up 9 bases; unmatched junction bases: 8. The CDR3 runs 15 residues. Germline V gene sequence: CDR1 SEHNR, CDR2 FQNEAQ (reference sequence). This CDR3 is CASSYVAGGHSEQFF. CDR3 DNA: TGTGCCAGCAGCTACGTAGCGGGGGGGCACAGTGAGCAGTTCTTC.

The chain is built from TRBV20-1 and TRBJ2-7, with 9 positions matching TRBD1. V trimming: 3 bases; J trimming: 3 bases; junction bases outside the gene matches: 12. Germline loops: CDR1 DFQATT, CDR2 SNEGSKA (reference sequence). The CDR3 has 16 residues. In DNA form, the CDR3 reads TGCAGTGCTAGTCACAGGGGGGGACAGGGCGTCTACGAGCAGTACTTC. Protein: CSASHRGGQGVYEQYF.

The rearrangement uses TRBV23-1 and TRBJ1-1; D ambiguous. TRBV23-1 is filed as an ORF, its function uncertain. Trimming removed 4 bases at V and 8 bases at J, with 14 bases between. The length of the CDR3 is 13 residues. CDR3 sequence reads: CASSPFERVEAFF. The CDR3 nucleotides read TGCGCCAGCAGTCCGTTTGAACGGGTCGAAGCTTTCTTT.

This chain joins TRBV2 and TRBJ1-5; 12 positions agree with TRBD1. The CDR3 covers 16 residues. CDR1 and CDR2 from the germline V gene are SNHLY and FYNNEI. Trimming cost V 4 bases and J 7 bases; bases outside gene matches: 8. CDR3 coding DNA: TGTGCCAGCAGTGGCGATGGGACAGGGGGCTTGCAGCCCCAGCATTTT. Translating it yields CASSGDGTGGLQPQHF.

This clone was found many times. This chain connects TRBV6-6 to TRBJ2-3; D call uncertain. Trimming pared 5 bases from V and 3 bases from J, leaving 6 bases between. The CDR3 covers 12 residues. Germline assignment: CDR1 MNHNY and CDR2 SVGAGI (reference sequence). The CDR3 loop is CASSAETDTQYF. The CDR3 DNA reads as TGTGCCAGCAGTGCAGAAACAGATACGCAGTATTTT.

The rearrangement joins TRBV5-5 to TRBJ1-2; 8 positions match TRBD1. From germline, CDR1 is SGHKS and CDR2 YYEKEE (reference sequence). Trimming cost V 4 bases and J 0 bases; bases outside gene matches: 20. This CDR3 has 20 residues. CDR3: CASSPKGLIRQGTSNYGYTF. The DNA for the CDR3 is TGTGCCAGCAGCCCCAAGGGTTTGATAAGACAGGGGACCTCTAACTATGGCTACACCTTC.

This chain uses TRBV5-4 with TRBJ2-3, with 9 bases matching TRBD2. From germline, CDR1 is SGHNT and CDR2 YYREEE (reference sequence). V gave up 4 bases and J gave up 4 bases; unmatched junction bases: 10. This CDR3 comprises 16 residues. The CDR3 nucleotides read TGTGCCAGCAGCCGGACCTCGGGACTAGCCGCAGATACGCAGTATTTT. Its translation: CASSRTSGLAADTQYF.

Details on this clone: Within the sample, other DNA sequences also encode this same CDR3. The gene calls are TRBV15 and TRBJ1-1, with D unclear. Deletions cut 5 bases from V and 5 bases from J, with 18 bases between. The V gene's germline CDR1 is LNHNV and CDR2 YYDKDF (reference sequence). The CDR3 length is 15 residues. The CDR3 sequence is CATSPSGDPRTEAFF. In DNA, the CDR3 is TGTGCCACCAGCCCCTCGGGAGATCCTAGGACTGAAGCTTTCTTT.

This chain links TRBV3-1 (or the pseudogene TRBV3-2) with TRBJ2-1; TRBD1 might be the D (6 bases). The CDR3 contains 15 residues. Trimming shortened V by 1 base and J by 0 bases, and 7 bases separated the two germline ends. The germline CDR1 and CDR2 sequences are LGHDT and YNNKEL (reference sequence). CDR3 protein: CASSQVGHSYNEQFF. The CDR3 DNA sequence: TGTGCCAGCAGCCAAGTGGGACACTCCTACAATGAGCAGTTCTTC.

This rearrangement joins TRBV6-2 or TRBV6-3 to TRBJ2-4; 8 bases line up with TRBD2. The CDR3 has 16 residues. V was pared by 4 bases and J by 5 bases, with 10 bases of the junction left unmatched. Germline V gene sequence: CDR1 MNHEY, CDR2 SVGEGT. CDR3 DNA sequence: TGTGCCAGCAGTTCCGGGGGGGGGCGCATTCAAAACATTCAGTACTTC. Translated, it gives CASSSGGGRIQNIQYF.

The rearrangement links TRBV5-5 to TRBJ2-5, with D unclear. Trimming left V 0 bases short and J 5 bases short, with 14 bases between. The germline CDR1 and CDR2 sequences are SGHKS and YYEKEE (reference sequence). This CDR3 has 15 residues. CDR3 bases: TGTGCCAGCAGCTTGGTGGCAGGTTCTTCGGAGACCCAGTACTTC. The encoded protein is CASSLVAGSSETQYF.

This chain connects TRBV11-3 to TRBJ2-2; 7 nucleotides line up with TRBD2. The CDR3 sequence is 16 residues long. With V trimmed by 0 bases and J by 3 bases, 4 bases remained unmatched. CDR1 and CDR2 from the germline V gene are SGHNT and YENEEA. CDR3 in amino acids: CASSLEARGYTGELFF. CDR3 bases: TGTGCCAGCAGCTTAGAGGCGCGGGGGTACACCGGGGAGCTGTTTTTT. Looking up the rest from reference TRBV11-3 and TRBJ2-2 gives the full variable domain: EAGVVQSPRYKIIEKKQPVAFWCNPISGHNTLYWYLQNLGQGPELLIRYENEEAVDDSQLPKDRFSAERLKGVDSTLKIQPAELGDSAVYLCASSLEARGYTGELFFGEGSRLTVL.

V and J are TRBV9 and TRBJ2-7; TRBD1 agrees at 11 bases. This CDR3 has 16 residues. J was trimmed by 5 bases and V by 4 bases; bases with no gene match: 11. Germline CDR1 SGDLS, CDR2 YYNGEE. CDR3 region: CASSRVRTGGFHEQYF. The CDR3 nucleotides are TGTGCCAGCAGCCGGGTCAGGACAGGGGGCTTCCACGAGCAGTACTTC.

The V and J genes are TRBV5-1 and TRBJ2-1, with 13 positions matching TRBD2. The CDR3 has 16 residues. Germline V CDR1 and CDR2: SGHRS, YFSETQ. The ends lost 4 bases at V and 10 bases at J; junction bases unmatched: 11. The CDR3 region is CASSTPGLAGYREQFF. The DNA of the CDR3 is TGCGCCAGCAGCACCCCGGGACTAGCGGGGTACAGAGAGCAGTTCTTC.

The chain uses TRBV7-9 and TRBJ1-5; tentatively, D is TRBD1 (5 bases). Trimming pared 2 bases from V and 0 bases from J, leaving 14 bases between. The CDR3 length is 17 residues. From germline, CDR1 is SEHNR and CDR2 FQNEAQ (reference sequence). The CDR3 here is CASSLLKTGDSNQPQHF. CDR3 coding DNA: TGTGCCAGCAGCTTATTAAAGACGGGGGATAGCAATCAGCCCCAGCATTTT.

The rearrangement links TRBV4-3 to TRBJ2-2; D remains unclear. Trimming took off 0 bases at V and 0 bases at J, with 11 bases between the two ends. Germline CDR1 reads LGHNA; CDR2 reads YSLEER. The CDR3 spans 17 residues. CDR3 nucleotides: TGCGCCAGCAGCCAAGAGTTACGGGTGACGAACACCGGGGAGCTGTTTTTT. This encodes CASSQELRVTNTGELFF.